These 25 T cell receptor beta chains originate from one sample sequenced in a study of CD8 T cells in ankylosing spondylitis. MiXCR, applied by TCRdb to the 5' RACE reads, yields one record per CDR3 protein. The sample consists of around 430,000 distinct CDR3 sequences, roughly 18% of them appearing once. No cognate antigen is known for these TCRs. Broader study findings: A TCR beta motif of roughly 8 highly homologous variants seemed to mark ankylosing spondylitis blood.

Sequenced input: blood, either unsorted or a sorted T cell fraction (not recorded which). Receptors were obtained from a male donor with ankylosing spondylitis.

CDR3 in amino acids: CASSLWTGVTEAFF. The CDR3 coding sequence is TGTGCCAGCAGCCTTTGGACAGGGGTCACTGAAGCTTTCTTT. The chain combines TRBV7-2 with TRBJ1-1, with TRBD1 identical over 9 bases. J lost 4 bases, V lost 5 bases, and 5 bases had no gene match. Looked up from germline, CDR1 is SGHTA and CDR2 is FQGNSA. This CDR3 contains 14 residues.

This clonotype came up a few times. The gene calls are TRBV5-1 and TRBJ2-1, with a weak D call TRBD2 (6 bases). V lost 4 bases, J lost 7 bases, and 18 bases lay in between. CDR1 SGHRS and CDR2 YFSETQ come from the germline V gene. The CDR3 has 15 amino acids. Here the CDR3 reads CASSRSLGLQNEQFF. For the CDR3, the DNA is TGCGCCAGCAGCCGGTCGCTGGGACTCCAGAATGAGCAGTTCTTC.

In its sample, this clonotype was seen many times. The rearrangement joins TRBV27 to TRBJ2-7, with 8 bases lining up with TRBD2. The V segment lost 2 bases and the J segment 2 bases; nucleotides outside the gene matches: 5. The CDR3 has 15 residues. Germline CDR1 reads MNHEY; CDR2 reads SMNVEV (reference sequence). The CDR3 region is CASSLKGSGAYEQYF. CDR3 coding DNA: TGTGCCAGCAGTTTAAAAGGTAGCGGGGCCTACGAGCAGTACTTC.

The sample holds a few counts of this clonotype. The chain is built from TRBV11-2 and TRBJ2-2, with D unclear. Per the germline V gene, CDR1 is SGHAT and CDR2 is FQNNGV. The CDR3 runs 14 residues. The ends were cut back, 5 bases at V and 4 bases at J, with 11 bases in the middle. For the CDR3, the DNA is TGTGCCAGCAGCCCACGCTATGGCACCGGGGAGCTGTTTTTT. Protein: CASSPRYGTGELFF.

This clonotype has ten or more counts. This chain links TRBV29-1 with TRBJ2-7; possible D gene TRBD2, 5 bases. Trimming took 5 bases from V and 3 from J, leaving 8 bases between them. The CDR3 runs to 11 residues. CDR1 and CDR2 (germline): SQVTM, ANQGSEA. CDR3 protein: CSVSSSYEQYF. The CDR3 nucleotides read TGCAGCGTTTCTAGCAGCTACGAGCAGTACTTC.

The V call is TRBV5-1, the J call TRBJ2-5; 8 bases match TRBD2. This CDR3 comprises 14 residues. CDR1 and CDR2 (germline): SGHRS, YFSETQ. The ends lost 4 bases at V and 3 bases at J; junction bases unmatched: 5. CDR3 sequence: CASSHVTSEETQYF. In DNA, the CDR3 is TGCGCCAGCAGCCACGTGACTAGCGAAGAGACCCAGTACTTC.

This clonotype was picked up one time. The chain combines TRBV6-5 with TRBJ2-2; D is undetermined. Germline assignment: CDR1 MNHEY and CDR2 SVGAGI. The germline V and J ends were trimmed by 5 bases and 5 bases, with 6 bases remaining between them. CDR3 length: 12 amino acids. The CDR3 region has the DNA TGTGCCAGCAGTGGGTTTACCGGGGAGCTGTTTTTT. Translation: CASSGFTGELFF.

The chain carries TRBV11-2 and TRBJ2-2; 7 bases line up with TRBD2. Germline V gene lookup returns CDR1 SGHAT and CDR2 FQNNGV. This CDR3 is built from 15 residues. Losses at the gene ends were 5 bases for V and 8 bases for J; bases not matched to a gene: 11. The CDR3 sequence: CASSVRDYLTGELFF. In DNA, the CDR3 is TGTGCCAGCAGCGTCCGGGACTACCTGACTGGGGAGCTGTTTTTT.

This clonotype was found a few times. The chain couples TRBV4-1 to TRBJ1-1; TRBD1 matches at 7 bases. After removal of 2 bases from V and 0 bases from J, the junction contained 3 bases not matched to a gene. Germline V lookup: CDR1 MGHRA, CDR2 YSYEKL. The CDR3 contains 15 residues. CDR3 coding DNA: TGCGCCAGCAGCCAAACAACAGGGGTGAACACTGAAGCTTTCTTT. Protein product: CASSQTTGVNTEAFF.

The chain has TRBV7-2 and TRBJ2-5; D unresolved. The CDR3 sequence is 11 residues long. The V end lost 11 bases, the J end lost 5 bases, and 12 bases lay between the germline ends. Germline V gene data show CDR1 as SGHTA and CDR2 as FQGNSA. CDR3 coding DNA: TGTGCCTCTCTCTTGGGGGAGACCCAGTACTTC. The encoded protein is CASLLGETQYF.

The table lists this clonotype with a few counts. The J gene is TRBJ2-7, the V gene TRBV20-1; 10 nucleotides align to TRBD2. The CDR3 sequence is 13 residues long. Germline CDR1 reads DFQATT; CDR2 reads SNEGSKA (reference sequence). The CDR3 DNA reads TGCAGCAGCCGCCTAGCGGGAGCATACGAGCAGTACTTC. Translated: CSSRLAGAYEQYF.

J is TRBJ2-7 and V is TRBV20-1; tentatively, D is TRBD2 (5 bases). The length of the CDR3 is 12 residues. Trimming removed 3 bases at V and 7 bases at J, with 13 bases between. Germline-derived CDR1 and CDR2 are DFQATT and SNEGSKA (reference sequence). CDR3 DNA sequence: TGCAGTGCTAGTCGGCCCTCGGGGGAGCAGTACTTC. Translated, it gives CSASRPSGEQYF.

The chain uses TRBV28 and TRBJ1-4; D not resolved. The CDR3 totals 12 residues. Per the germline V gene, CDR1 is MDHEN and CDR2 is SYDVKM. With 6 bases removed from V and 15 bases from J, the gap between germline ends came to 17 bases. The DNA for the CDR3 is TGTGCCAGCAGCGTCGACACGATCGTAATGTTTTTT. Protein sequence: CASSVDTIVMFF.

This clonotype turned up a few times. The chain uses TRBV28 and TRBJ1-5, with 8 bases aligning to TRBD1. The CDR3 covers 16 residues. Germline CDR1 MDHEN, CDR2 SYDVKM. Germline trimming cut 2 bases from V and 2 bases from J; bases unmatched to any gene: 5. In nucleotides, the CDR3 is TGTGCCAGCAGTTTACGACAGGGGAAAGGCAATCAGCCCCAGCATTTT. It translates to CASSLRQGKGNQPQHF. Full variable domain (outside the CDR3, taken from reference TRBV28 and TRBJ1-5): DVKVTQSSRYLVKRTGEKVFLECVQDMDHENMFWYRQDPGLGLRLIYFSYDVKMKEKGDIPEGYSVSREKKERFSLILESASTNQTSMYLCASSLRQGKGNQPQHFGDGTRLSIL.

CDR3: CASSFRTVNTGELFF. The CDR3 DNA reads TGTGCCAGCAGCTTCAGGACAGTCAACACCGGGGAGCTGTTTTTT. V gene TRBV7-8 combines with J gene TRBJ2-2; a possible D gene is TRBD1 (6 bases). V lost 3 bases to trimming and J lost 2 bases, with 10 bases between them. Germline V gives CDR1 SGHVS, CDR2 FQNEAQ. The CDR3 length is 15 residues.

The V and J genes are TRBV28 and TRBJ1-4, with TRBD1 matching over 7 bases. The V gene end was trimmed by 1 base and the J gene end by 8 bases; junction bases not matched to a gene: 7. The CDR3 is 15 amino acids. Germline V lookup: CDR1 MDHEN, CDR2 SYDVKM. DNA for the CDR3: TGTGCCAGCAGTTTATCGGGACAGAAGAGGGAAAAACTGTTTTTT. Protein: CASSLSGQKREKLFF.

V gene TRBV5-1 combines with J gene TRBJ2-2; tentative D call: TRBD1 (6 bases). V was shortened by 0 bases and J by 6 bases, with 12 bases between the two germline ends. This CDR3 comprises 15 residues. From germline, CDR1 is SGHRS and CDR2 YFSETQ. The CDR3 nucleotides read TGCGCCAGCAGCTTGGGGCAGGGGATCGCCGGGGAGCTGTTTTTT. Protein: CASSLGQGIAGELFF.

This clonotype was observed a few times. The chain is built from TRBV3-1 and TRBJ1-2; 8 positions match TRBD1. The J segment lost 7 bases and the V segment lost 2 bases, leaving 9 bases of the junction unmatched. This CDR3 has 15 amino acids. CDR1 LGHDT and CDR2 YNNKEL come from the germline V gene (reference sequence). As DNA, the CDR3 is TGTGCCAGCAGCCAATCGCGGACAGGGAAAAGTGGCTACACCTTC. Translated: CASSQSRTGKSGYTF.

The chain is built from TRBV4-3 and TRBJ2-7; 9 nucleotides align to TRBD2. CDR1 LGHNA and CDR2 YSLEER come from the germline V gene. CDR3 length equals 17 residues. Trimming took 3 bases from V and 3 from J; bases not matched to a gene: 12. The CDR3 is CASSHGSVASGVYEQYF. CDR3 nucleotide sequence: TGCGCCAGCAGCCATGGTTCCGTAGCTAGCGGGGTCTACGAGCAGTACTTC.

This clonotype was found a few times. The rearrangement links TRBV7-9 to TRBJ2-1, with D unresolved. The V gene's germline CDR1 is SEHNR and CDR2 FQNEAQ (reference sequence). Trimming stripped 5 bases from V and 4 bases from J, with 9 bases between. The CDR3 covers 13 residues. This CDR3 is CASSQDLYNEQFF. The CDR3 nucleotides are TGTGCCAGCAGCCAAGACTTGTACAATGAGCAGTTCTTC.

The V call is TRBV6-1, the J call TRBJ2-2; TRBD1 aligns across 7 bases. V shed 8 bases, J shed 6 bases, and the junction held 9 bases outside the gene matches. Germline CDR1 MNHNS, CDR2 SASEGT. This CDR3 is 14 amino acids long. The chain's CDR3 is CASSEGQKPGELFF. CDR3 DNA sequence: TGTGCCAGCTCCGAGGGACAGAAGCCCGGGGAGCTGTTTTTT.

V usage is TRBV29-1 and J usage is TRBJ2-1; TRBD2 aligns across 14 bases. This CDR3 has 16 amino acids. The V gene end was trimmed by 5 bases and the J gene end by 3 bases; junction bases not matched to a gene: 6. Looked up from germline, CDR1 is SQVTM and CDR2 is ANQGSEA. The CDR3 spells CSVFFGTSGSYNEQFF. The CDR3 DNA reads TGCAGCGTTTTTTTCGGGACTAGCGGGAGCTACAATGAGCAGTTCTTC.

In this sample, this clonotype turned up a few times. V gene TRBV2 combines with J gene TRBJ1-1; 9 bases map to TRBD1. The junction had 8 bases not matched to a gene; V was cut back by 1 base and J by 11 bases. Germline V gene sequence: CDR1 SNHLY, CDR2 FYNNEI. This CDR3 comprises 14 residues. The CDR3 region is CASSEGTGAAQAFF. The CDR3 coding sequence is TGTGCCAGCAGTGAAGGGACAGGGGCCGCTCAGGCTTTCTTT.

J is TRBJ2-2 and V is TRBV25-1, with D unclear. The V end was cut by 8 bases, the J end by 3 bases, with 10 bases between. Per germline, CDR1 MGHDK and CDR2 SYGVNS. The CDR3 totals 13 residues. CDR3 nucleotides: TGTGCCAGCTCCAACACGGACACCGGGGAGCTGTTTTTT. Protein sequence: CASSNTDTGELFF.

This chain links TRBV12-3 or TRBV12-4 with TRBJ2-4; 13 bases align to TRBD2. The CDR3 runs to 17 residues. J was trimmed by 0 bases and V by 5 bases; bases with no gene match: 4. Written as DNA, the CDR3 is TGTGCCAGCAGTCCGGGACTAGCGGGGAGAGCCAAAAACATTCAGTACTTC. Translated: CASSPGLAGRAKNIQYF.